This TCR beta chain derives from a study of cytomegalovirus exposure and HLA in healthy donors. In the study overall: From 150 million to 200 million T cells, an earlier analysis saw approximately 110 million unique TCR beta sequences. Within an early data release were tens of millions of unique TCRs drawn from HLA-typed donors. Study observations and caveats: A list of approximately 160 TCR beta chains associated with cytomegalovirus was given. TCR beta chains associated with HLA were, in a later analysis, more clonally expanded than equally common others.

Use of 60 Vbeta and 13 Jbeta primers characterized the PCR. The data were produced by immunoSEQ multiplex PCR, yet TCRdb's version contains in-frame clones alone and is incomplete. Of around 130,000 clones detected, 50% to 75% appear once; the ten largest clones hold 8% to 9%. V gave up 1 base and J gave up 2 bases, with 14 bases separating them. In germline, CDR1 is SGHDN, CDR2 FVKESK. The CDR3 contains 16 residues. On this clone: Its antigen is not identified.

The J gene is TRBJ2-5, the V gene TRBV14, with D possibly TRBD2 on 6 matching bases. The sequenced material came from PBMCs. The TCR originated in a woman in her forties in good health and CMV-seropositive. The CDR3 coding sequence is TGTGCCAGCAGCCAAGTCGTGGGGGGTCCTCAAGAGACCCAGTACTTC. Its translation is CASSQVVGGPQETQYF.